This passage covers 8 T cell receptor beta chains from one sample sequenced in a study of cytomegalovirus exposure and HLA in healthy donors. A multiplex PCR was run with 60 Vbeta primers and 13 Jbeta primers. This table comes from immunoSEQ multiplex PCR, and its TCRdb copy is limited to in-frame clones, with some not included. The table includes 200,000 to 250,000 clones, 75% to 85% detected once. Sequenced material: PBMCs. The receptors come from a woman in her sixties in good health and CMV-seropositive.

This clone has just a few counts. The V gene is TRBV11-2, the J gene TRBJ1-1; D unresolved. This CDR3 has 13 amino acids. The V and J ends lost 5 bases and 0 bases respectively, with 7 bases between them. Per the germline V gene, CDR1 is SGHAT and CDR2 is FQNNGV. CDR3 amino acids: CASSPDLNTEAFF. Here the CDR3 DNA reads TGTGCCAGCAGCCCCGACTTGAACACTGAAGCTTTCTTT.

On this clone itself: Other DNA sequences in this specimen translate into the identical CDR3. The chain recombines TRBV14 with TRBJ2-2; 9 bases map to TRBD2. After removal of 9 bases from V and 3 bases from J, the junction contained 5 bases not matched to a gene. The length of the CDR3 is 14 residues. The germline gives CDR1 SGHDN, CDR2 FVKESK. The CDR3 loop reads CASCSGRDTGELFF. For the CDR3, the DNA is TGTGCCAGTTGTAGCGGGAGAGACACCGGGGAGCTGTTTTTT. Complete variable domain (other parts from reference TRBV14 and TRBJ2-2): EAGVTQFPSHSVIEKGQTVTLRCDPISGHDNLYWYRRVMGKEIKFLLHFVKESKQDESGMPNNRFLAERTGGTYSTLKVQPAELEDSGVYFCASCSGRDTGELFFGEGSRLTVL.

V is TRBV15 and J is TRBJ2-3, with D unresolved. Germline-derived CDR1 and CDR2 are LNHNV and YYDKDF (reference sequence). V lost 8 bases and J lost 2, with 17 bases in between. The CDR3 loop spans 15 amino acids. Here the CDR3 reads CATGLALPATDTQYF. Here the CDR3 DNA reads TGTGCCACCGGGTTAGCCCTACCCGCCACAGATACGCAGTATTTT.

The V gene is TRBV9, the J gene TRBJ2-1, with D perhaps matching TRBD1 (6 bases). V lost 2 bases, J lost 1 base, and 10 bases lay in between. CDR1 is SGDLS, CDR2 YYNGEE, per germline. The CDR3 is 15 residues long. CDR3 nucleotides: TGTGCCAGCAGCGTTGGACAGCAGTCCTACAATGAGCAGTTCTTC. Translated, it gives CASSVGQQSYNEQFF.

The chain has TRBV30 and TRBJ2-7; D ambiguous. The CDR3 covers 13 residues. Germline V gene data show CDR1 as GTSNPN and CDR2 as SVGIG (reference sequence). V was cut by 4 bases and J by 3 bases, with 13 bases left in between. CDR3 amino acids: CAWKPGFLYEQYF. The CDR3 DNA follows: TGTGCCTGGAAGCCAGGCTTCCTCTACGAGCAGTACTTC.

There are a few counts of this clone. J is TRBJ1-1 and V is TRBV5-4; 8 nucleotides match TRBD1. Germline V gene sequence: CDR1 SGHNT, CDR2 YYREEE (reference sequence). This CDR3 has 14 residues. J lost 5 bases, V lost 4 bases, and 7 bases had no gene match. The CDR3 DNA is TGTGCCAGCAGCCGTGACAGGGGACGGACTGAAGCTTTCTTT. It encodes CASSRDRGRTEAFF.

The chain is built from TRBV15 and TRBJ1-1; TRBD1 matches at 11 bases. The CDR3 consists of 14 residues. Germline V CDR1 and CDR2: LNHNV, YYDKDF (reference sequence). J lost 6 bases, V lost 8 bases, and 8 bases had no gene match. The CDR3 bases are TGTGCCACCCTCCCGGGACAGGGGGTCTCTGAAGCTTTCTTT. Protein sequence: CATLPGQGVSEAFF.

The table lists this clone with a count of one. The CDR3 reads CASSPGAGGLFNEQYF. Here the CDR3 DNA reads TGTGCCAGCAGCCCTGGAGCGGGAGGGCTTTTTAACGAGCAGTACTTC. The chain links TRBV7-9 to TRBJ2-5; 10 bases fit TRBD2. The J call may be faulty, since TRBJ2-7 better matches the DNA end. The CDR3 contains 16 residues. The germline CDR1 and CDR2 sequences are SEHNR and FQNEAQ (reference sequence).